Listed below are T cell receptor beta chains from one sample, sequenced in a study of T cells in Graves' hyperthyroidism and ophthalmopathy. Via MiXCR, TCRdb re-called the multiplex PCR reads, giving one row per CDR3 protein. The sample contains hundreds of thousands of distinct CDR3 sequences, about 14% of which appear only once. The sample was blood. The receptors stem from a woman between 45 and 60 years old with Graves' ophthalmopathy. Each CDR3 is given with its conserved first and last residue. The D gene is left open where the match is weak. Where a row states a size, it is once, few, many or the class of an expanded clone; other rows omit it.

J	D	V	size	CDR3
TRBJ2-1	TRBD2	TRBV5-1	many	CASSGASGKVSNEQFF
TRBJ2-1	TRBD2	TRBV2	.	CASSEGYWTSGLYNEQFF
TRBJ2-7	.	TRBV18	many	CASSPTAGPNYEQYF
TRBJ2-1	.	TRBV6-2/TRBV6-3	many	CASSYSKRGSSYNEQFF
TRBJ2-4	TRBD2	TRBV11-3	.	CASSLERGVAKNIQYF
TRBJ1-6	.	TRBV27	.	CASSLKDPAHSPLHF
TRBJ2-1	.	TRBV20-1	many	CSARRANEQFF
TRBJ2-7	.	TRBV20-1	many	CSARDIGRVYEQYF
TRBJ2-1	.	TRBV12-3/TRBV12-4	.	CASSPLRTYNEQFF
TRBJ2-7	.	TRBV5-1	.	CASSWGLGIYEQYF
TRBJ2-2	.	TRBV6-5	.	CASSYSTDPGVGLFF
TRBJ2-5	.	TRBV3-1	many	CASSQDLGRGMLGQETQYF
TRBJ1-1	.	TRBV12-5	many	CASGLGSLNTEAFF
TRBJ2-6	.	TRBV10-3	.	CAISEAGPNSGANVLTF
TRBJ2-1	.	TRBV28	many	CASSTGFFKTYNEQFF
TRBJ2-2	.	TRBV20-1	many	CSARGTKGPNTGELFF
TRBJ2-7	.	TRBV2	.	CASSEATGDPPNEQYF
TRBJ1-4	.	TRBV4-2	few	CASSREGSNNEKLFF
TRBJ2-7	.	TRBV4-3	.	CASSPRRDSTYEQYF
TRBJ2-7	.	TRBV5-1	many	CASSPGSGSYEQYF
TRBJ1-1	.	TRBV13	.	CASSSKIWGRSGTEAFF
TRBJ1-5	TRBD1	TRBV6-1	many	CASRASGTGVYQPQHF
TRBJ2-1	TRBD2	TRBV7-3	.	CASSFTTSGSEQFF
TRBJ2-5	.	TRBV28	few	CASSPYLGGETQYF